This section outlines one T cell receptor beta chain sequence together with its context. Its antigen is as yet unknown. The data were taken from a study of CD8 T cells in ankylosing spondylitis. From the 5' RACE reads, TCRdb called clonotypes with MiXCR, one entry per CDR3 protein. The sample lists just over 150,000 distinct CDR3 sequences; approximately 20% were seen once. Germline lookup yields CDR1 MNHEY and CDR2 SMNVEV (reference sequence). Trimming cost V 3 bases and J 7 bases, with 12 bases left between them. CDR3 length: 14 residues. Overall study findings and caveats: It appeared that ankylosing spondylitis blood was characterized by a TCR beta motif of seven or eight highly homologous variants.

Sequencing was carried out using blood, either unsorted or a sorted T cell fraction (not recorded which). The receptor was isolated from a male donor with ankylosing spondylitis or in good health (not recorded which). V usage is TRBV27 and J usage is TRBJ2-2, with a tentative D call TRBD2 (6 bases). CDR3 residues: CASSFRERSGELFF. The DNA for the CDR3 is TGTGCCAGCAGTTTTCGGGAGCGGAGCGGGGAGCTGTTTTTT.